This T cell receptor (beta chain) was captured by sequencing in a study of CD8 T cells in ankylosing spondylitis. Quantitative barcoded 5'-RACE was used to prepare TCR beta libraries. TCRdb passed the 5' RACE reads through MiXCR, listing each CDR3 protein once. The data hold under 250,000 distinct CDR3 sequences, with over 7% observed a single time. Study-wide results and caveats: Characteristic, it appeared, of ankylosing spondylitis blood was a TCR beta motif of fewer than 10 highly homologous variants. A subset of motif variants has previously been described in the synovial fluid and blood of reactive arthritis.

The V gene's germline CDR1 is DFQATT and CDR2 SNEGSKA (reference sequence). The trim removed 6 bases at V and 5 bases at J, leaving 5 bases unmatched. This CDR3 is 13 amino acids long. This clonotype was counted ten times or more. As yet, its antigen is unknown. The receptor was derived from a female donor with ankylosing spondylitis or in good health (not recorded which). The J gene is TRBJ2-2, the V gene TRBV20-1, with 8 bases matching TRBD2. The specimen sequenced was blood, either unsorted or a sorted T cell fraction (not recorded which). The CDR3: CSAPGLGTGELFF. The DNA of the CDR3 is TGCAGTGCCCCGGGACTAGGTACCGGGGAGCTGTTTTTT.